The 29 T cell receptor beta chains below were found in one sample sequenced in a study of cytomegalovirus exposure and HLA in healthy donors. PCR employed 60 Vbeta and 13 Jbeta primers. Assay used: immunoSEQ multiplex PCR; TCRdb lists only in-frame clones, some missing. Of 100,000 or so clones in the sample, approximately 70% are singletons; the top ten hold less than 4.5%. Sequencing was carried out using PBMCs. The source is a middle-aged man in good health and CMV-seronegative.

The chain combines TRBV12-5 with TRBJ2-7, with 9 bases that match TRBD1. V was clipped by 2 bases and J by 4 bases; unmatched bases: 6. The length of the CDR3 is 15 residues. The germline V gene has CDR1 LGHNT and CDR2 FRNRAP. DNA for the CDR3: TGTGCTAGTGGTTTGACGCCGGGACAGGGATACGAGCAGTACTTC. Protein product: CASGLTPGQGYEQYF.

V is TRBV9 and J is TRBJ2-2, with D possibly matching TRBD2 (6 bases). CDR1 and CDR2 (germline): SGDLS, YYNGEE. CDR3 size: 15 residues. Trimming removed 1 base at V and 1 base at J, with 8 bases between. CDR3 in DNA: TGTGCCAGCAGCGTATCCGGGGGGAACACCGGGGAGCTGTTTTTT. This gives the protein CASSVSGGNTGELFF.

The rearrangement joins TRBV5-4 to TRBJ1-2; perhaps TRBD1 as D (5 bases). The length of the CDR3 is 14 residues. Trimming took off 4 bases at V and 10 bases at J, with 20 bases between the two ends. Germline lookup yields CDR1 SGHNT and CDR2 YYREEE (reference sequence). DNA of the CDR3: TGTGCCAGCAGCCCCGAACGGGGGTCCTCCGACTACACCTTC. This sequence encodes CASSPERGSSDYTF.

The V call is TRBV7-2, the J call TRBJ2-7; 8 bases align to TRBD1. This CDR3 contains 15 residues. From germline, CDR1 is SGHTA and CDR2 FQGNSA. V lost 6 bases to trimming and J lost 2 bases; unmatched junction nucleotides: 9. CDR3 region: CASSTTGARTYEQYF. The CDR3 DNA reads TGTGCCAGCAGTACGACAGGGGCCCGTACCTACGAGCAGTACTTC.

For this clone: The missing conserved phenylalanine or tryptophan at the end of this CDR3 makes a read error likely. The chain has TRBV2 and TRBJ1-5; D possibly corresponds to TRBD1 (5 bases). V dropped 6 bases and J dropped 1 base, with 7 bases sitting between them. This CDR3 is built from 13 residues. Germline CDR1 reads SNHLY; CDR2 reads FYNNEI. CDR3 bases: TGTGCCAGCAGGAGGGACAGCAATCAGCCCCAGCATGTT. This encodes CASRRDSNQPQHV.

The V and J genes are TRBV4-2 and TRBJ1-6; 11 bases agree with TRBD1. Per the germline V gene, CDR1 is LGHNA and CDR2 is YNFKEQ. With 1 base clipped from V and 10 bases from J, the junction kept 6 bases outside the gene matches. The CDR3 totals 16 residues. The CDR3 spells CASSQGTGGVGSPLHF. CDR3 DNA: TGTGCCAGCAGCCAAGGGACAGGGGGCGTCGGCTCACCCCTCCACTTT.

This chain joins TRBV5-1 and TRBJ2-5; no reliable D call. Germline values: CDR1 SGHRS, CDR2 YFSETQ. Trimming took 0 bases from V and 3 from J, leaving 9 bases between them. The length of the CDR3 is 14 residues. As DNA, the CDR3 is TGCGCCAGCAGCTTGGTTGGCCCAGAAGAGACCCAGTACTTC. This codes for CASSLVGPEETQYF.

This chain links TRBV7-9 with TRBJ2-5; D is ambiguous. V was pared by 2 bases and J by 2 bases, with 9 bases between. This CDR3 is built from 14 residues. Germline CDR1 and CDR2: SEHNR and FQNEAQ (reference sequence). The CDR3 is CASSLSETQETQYF. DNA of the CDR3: TGTGCCAGCAGCTTAAGTGAGACACAAGAGACCCAGTACTTC.

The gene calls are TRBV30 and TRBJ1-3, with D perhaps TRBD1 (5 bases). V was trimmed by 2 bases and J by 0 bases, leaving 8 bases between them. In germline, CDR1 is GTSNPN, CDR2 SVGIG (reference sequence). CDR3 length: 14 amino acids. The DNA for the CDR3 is TGTGCCTGGAGTATGGGGGGCTCTGGAAACACCATATATTTT. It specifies CAWSMGGSGNTIYF.

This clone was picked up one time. This CDR3 reads CAISDPSPVAGGAYEQYF. CDR3 coding DNA: TGTGCCATCAGTGATCCCTCCCCCGTAGCGGGGGGGGCCTACGAGCAGTACTTC. The chain uses TRBV10-3 and TRBJ2-7; 11 bases align to TRBD2. V lost 3 bases, J lost 2 bases, and 12 bases stayed unmatched. The CDR3 is 18 residues long. Germline assignment: CDR1 ENHRY and CDR2 SYGVKD.

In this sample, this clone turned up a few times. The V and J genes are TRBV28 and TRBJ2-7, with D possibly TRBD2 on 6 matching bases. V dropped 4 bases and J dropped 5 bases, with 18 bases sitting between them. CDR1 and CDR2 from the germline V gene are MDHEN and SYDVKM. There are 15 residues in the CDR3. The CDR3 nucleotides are TGTGCCAGCAGTTCACCCTCGGCGGGGTCCGACGAGCAGTACTTC. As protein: CASSSPSAGSDEQYF.

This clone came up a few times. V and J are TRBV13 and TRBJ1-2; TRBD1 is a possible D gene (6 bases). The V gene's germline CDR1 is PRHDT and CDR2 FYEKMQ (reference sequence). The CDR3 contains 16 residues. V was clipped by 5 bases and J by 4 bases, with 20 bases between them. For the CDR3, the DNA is TGTGCCAGCAGCCCCCTCGGGAGCGGGGGCACCTATGGCTACACCTTC. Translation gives CASSPLGSGGTYGYTF.

The CDR3 spells CASSDVRVHGYTF. The CDR3 DNA reads TGTGCCAGCAGTGATGTACGGGTACATGGCTACACCTTC. The gene calls are TRBV2 and TRBJ1-2; D gene unclear. Trimming took off 3 bases at V and 6 bases at J, with 11 bases between the two ends. The V gene's germline CDR1 is SNHLY and CDR2 FYNNEI. The CDR3 totals 13 residues.

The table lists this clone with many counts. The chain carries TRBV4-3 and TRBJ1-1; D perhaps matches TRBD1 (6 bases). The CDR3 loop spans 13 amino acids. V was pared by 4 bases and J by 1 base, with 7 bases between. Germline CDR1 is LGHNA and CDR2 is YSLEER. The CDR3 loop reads CASSPTGNTEAFF. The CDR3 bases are TGCGCCAGCAGCCCGACAGGGAACACTGAAGCTTTCTTT.

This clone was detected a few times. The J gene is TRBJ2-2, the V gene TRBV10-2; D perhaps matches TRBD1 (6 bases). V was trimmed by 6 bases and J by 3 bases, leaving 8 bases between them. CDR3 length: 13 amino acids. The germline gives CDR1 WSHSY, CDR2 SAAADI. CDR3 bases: TGCGCCAGCAGCGCAGGGGACACCGGGGAGCTGTTTTTT. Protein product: CASSAGDTGELFF.

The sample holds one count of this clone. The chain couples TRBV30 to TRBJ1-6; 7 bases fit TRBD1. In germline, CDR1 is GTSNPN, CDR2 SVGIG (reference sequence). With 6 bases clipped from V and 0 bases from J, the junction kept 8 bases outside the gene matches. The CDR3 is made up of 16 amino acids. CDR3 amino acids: CACPRDSSSYNSPLHF. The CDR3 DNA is TGTGCCTGCCCCAGGGACAGTAGCTCCTATAATTCACCCCTCCACTTT.

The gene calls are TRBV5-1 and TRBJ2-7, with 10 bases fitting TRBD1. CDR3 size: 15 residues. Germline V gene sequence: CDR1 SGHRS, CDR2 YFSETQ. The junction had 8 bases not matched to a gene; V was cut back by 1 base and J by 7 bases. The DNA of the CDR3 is TGCGCCAGCAGCTTGAGGGACAGGGGTTCGGGTGAGCAGTACTTC. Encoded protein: CASSLRDRGSGEQYF.

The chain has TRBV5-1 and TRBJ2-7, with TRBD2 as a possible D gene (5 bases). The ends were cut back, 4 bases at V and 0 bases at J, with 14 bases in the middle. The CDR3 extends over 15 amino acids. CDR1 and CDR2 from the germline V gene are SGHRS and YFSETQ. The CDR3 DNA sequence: TGCGCCAGCAGCGCAGACTCTGGGAGCTCCTACGAGCAGTACTTC. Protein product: CASSADSGSSYEQYF. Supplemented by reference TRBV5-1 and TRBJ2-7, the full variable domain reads KAGVTQTPRYLIKTRGQQVTLSCSPISGHRSVSWYQQTPGQGLQFLFEYFSETQRNKGNFPGRFSGRQFSNSRSEMNVSTLELGDSALYLCASSADSGSSYEQYFGPGTRLTVT.

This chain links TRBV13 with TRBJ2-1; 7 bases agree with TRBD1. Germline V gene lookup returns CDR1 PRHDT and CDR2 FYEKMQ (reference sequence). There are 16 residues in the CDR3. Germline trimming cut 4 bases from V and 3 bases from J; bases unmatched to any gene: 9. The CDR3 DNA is TGTGCCAGCAGCTCCTTGGCTGGGGACAGCTACAATGAGCAGTTCTTC. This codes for CASSSLAGDSYNEQFF.

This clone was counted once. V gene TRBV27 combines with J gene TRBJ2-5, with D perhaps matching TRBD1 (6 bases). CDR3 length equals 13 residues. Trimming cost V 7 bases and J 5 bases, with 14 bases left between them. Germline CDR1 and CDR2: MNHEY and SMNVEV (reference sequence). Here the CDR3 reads CASTSTGQETQYF. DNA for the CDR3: TGTGCCAGCACATCCACAGGACAGGAGACCCAGTACTTC.

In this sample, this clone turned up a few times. In DNA form, the CDR3 reads TGTGCCAGCAGTTTAGTAATGCGGGAGACCCAGTACTTC. As protein: CASSLVMRETQYF. The chain is built from TRBV28 and TRBJ2-5, with D unresolved. This CDR3 is 13 amino acids long. CDR1 is MDHEN, CDR2 SYDVKM, per germline. Between the trimmed V and J ends, which lost 2 bases and 5 bases, there was a span of 9 bases.

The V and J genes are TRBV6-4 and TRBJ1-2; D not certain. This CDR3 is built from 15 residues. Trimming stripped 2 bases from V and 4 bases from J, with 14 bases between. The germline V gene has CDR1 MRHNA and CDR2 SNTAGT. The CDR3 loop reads CASSDRHPPAYGYTF. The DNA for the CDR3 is TGTGCCAGCAGTGACCGACACCCACCCGCCTATGGCTACACCTTC.

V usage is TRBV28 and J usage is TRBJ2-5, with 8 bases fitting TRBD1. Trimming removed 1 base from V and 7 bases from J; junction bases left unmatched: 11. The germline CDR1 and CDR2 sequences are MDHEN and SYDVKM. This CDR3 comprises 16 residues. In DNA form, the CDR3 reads TGTGCCAGCAGTTTATCTTCCGGACAGGGATATGGGACCCAGTACTTC. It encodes CASSLSSGQGYGTQYF. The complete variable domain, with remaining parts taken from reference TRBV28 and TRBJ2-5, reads DVKVTQSSRYLVKRTGEKVFLECVQDMDHENMFWYRQDPGLGLRLIYFSYDVKMKEKGDIPEGYSVSREKKERFSLILESASTNQTSMYLCASSLSSGQGYGTQYFGPGTRLLVL.

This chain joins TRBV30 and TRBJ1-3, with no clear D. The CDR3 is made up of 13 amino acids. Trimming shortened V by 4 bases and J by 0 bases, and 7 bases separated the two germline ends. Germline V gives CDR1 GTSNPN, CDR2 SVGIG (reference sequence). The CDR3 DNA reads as TGTGCCTGGACCACGGTCTCTGGAAACACCATATATTTT. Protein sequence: CAWTTVSGNTIYF. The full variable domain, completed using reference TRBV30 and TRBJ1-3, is SQTIHQWPATLVQPVGSPLSLECTVEGTSNPNLYWYRQAAGRGLQLLFYSVGIGQISSEVPQNLSASRPQDRQFILSSKKLLLSDSGFYLCAWTTVSGNTIYFGEGSWLTVV.

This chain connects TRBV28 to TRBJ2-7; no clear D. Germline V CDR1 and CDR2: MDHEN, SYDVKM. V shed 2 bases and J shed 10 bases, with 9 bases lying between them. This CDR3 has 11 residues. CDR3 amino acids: CASSLRQTQYF. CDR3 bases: TGTGCCAGCAGTTTACGCCAGACTCAGTACTTC.

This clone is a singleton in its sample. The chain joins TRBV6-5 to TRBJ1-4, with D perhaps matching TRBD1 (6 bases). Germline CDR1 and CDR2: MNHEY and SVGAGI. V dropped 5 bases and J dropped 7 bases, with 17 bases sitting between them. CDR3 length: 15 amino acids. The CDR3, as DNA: TGTGCCAGCAGTCCACTCGGGGGGGCGGGTGAAAAACTGTTTTTT. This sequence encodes CASSPLGGAGEKLFF.

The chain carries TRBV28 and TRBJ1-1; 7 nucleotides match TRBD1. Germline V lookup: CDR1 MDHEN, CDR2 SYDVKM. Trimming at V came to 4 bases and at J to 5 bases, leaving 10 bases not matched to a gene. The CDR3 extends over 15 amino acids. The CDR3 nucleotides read TGTGCCAGCAGTTCCCCCACCTACAGGGGTACTGAAGCTTTCTTT. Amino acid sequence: CASSSPTYRGTEAFF. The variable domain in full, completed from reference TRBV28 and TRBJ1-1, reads DVKVTQSSRYLVKRTGEKVFLECVQDMDHENMFWYRQDPGLGLRLIYFSYDVKMKEKGDIPEGYSVSREKKERFSLILESASTNQTSMYLCASSSPTYRGTEAFFGQGTRLTVV.

The CDR3 loop reads CASSVGAGGRSDTQYF. CDR3 nucleotide sequence: TGTGCCAGCAGCGTAGGCGCGGGGGGCCGATCAGATACGCAGTATTTT. The chain has TRBV9 and TRBJ2-3; TRBD2 matches 8 bases. The CDR3 is 16 residues long. J lost 4 bases, V lost 0 bases, and 7 bases had no gene match. In germline, CDR1 is SGDLS, CDR2 YYNGEE.

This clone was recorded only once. In DNA form, the CDR3 reads TGTGCCAGCAGCCAAGGAACGGTGGATGGCTACACCTTC. Encoded protein: CASSQGTVDGYTF. J is TRBJ1-2 and V is TRBV4-2, with D unresolved. V was cut by 1 base and J by 6 bases, with 9 bases left in between. The CDR3 has 13 amino acids. Germline values: CDR1 LGHNA, CDR2 YNFKEQ.